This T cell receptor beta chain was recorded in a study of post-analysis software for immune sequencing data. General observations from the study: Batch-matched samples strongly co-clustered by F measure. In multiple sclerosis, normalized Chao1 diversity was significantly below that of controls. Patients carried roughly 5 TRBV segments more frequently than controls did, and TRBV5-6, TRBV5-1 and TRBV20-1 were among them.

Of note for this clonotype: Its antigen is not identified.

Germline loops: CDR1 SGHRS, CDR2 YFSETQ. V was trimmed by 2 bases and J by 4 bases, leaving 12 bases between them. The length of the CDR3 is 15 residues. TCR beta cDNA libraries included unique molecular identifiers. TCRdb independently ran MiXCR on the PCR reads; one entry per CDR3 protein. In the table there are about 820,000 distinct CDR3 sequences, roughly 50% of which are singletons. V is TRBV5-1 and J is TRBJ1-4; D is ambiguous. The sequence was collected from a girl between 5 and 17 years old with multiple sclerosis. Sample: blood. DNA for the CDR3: TGCGCCAGCAGCTTAGGGATGCAGGTTAATGAAAAACTGTTTTTT. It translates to CASSLGMQVNEKLFF.